Presented here are 16 T cell receptor beta chains from one specimen sequenced in a study of identical twins. TCRdb analysed the 5' RACE reads with MiXCR anew, one entry per CDR3 protein. The table lists a few hundred thousand distinct CDR3 sequences, 9.5% to 10% of them singletons. These same records also appear under a second study, on yellow fever vaccine responses in identical twins.

Sequenced material: PBMCs. These receptors all stem from a woman aged 18-29 years in good health.

DNA for the CDR3: TGTGCCAGCGGCCATAGCGGGGACGGGGATACGCAGTATTTT. Encoded protein: CASGHSGDGDTQYF. This chain links TRBV6-1 with TRBJ2-3; 8 positions agree with TRBD2. The CDR3 sequence is 14 residues long. Unmatched junction bases numbered 10, after V lost 8 bases and J lost 6 bases. Germline CDR1 MNHNS, CDR2 SASEGT.

Only a few counts were recorded for this clonotype. This chain links TRBV11-2 with TRBJ2-3; the match to TRBD1 covers 10 bases. Germline V gene sequence: CDR1 SGHAT, CDR2 FQNNGV. J was trimmed by 1 base and V by 0 bases; bases with no gene match: 7. CDR3 length: 18 amino acids. CDR3 in DNA: TGTGCCAGCAGCTTAGATCTCCGACAGGGGGCGGGCACAGATACGCAGTATTTT. The encoded protein is CASSLDLRQGAGTDTQYF. Full variable domain (rest looked up from reference TRBV11-2 and TRBJ2-3): EAGVAQSPRYKIIEKRQSVAFWCNPISGHATLYWYQQILGQGPKLLIQFQNNGVVDDSQLPKDRFSAERLKGVDSTLKIQPAKLEDSAVYLCASSLDLRQGAGTDTQYFGPGTRLTVL.

This clonotype has only a few counts. The chain carries TRBV7-2 and TRBJ2-7; D gene ambiguous. CDR1 and CDR2 from the germline V gene are SGHTA and FQGNSA. The V gene lost 5 bases and the J gene lost 4 bases, with 18 bases spanning the gap. There are 15 residues in the CDR3. The DNA for the CDR3 is TGTGCCAGCAGCCCACCCGGGCAGTGGAGATACGAGCAGTACTTC. It specifies CASSPPGQWRYEQYF.

This clonotype was seen repeatedly, ten times or more. The chain uses TRBV29-1 and TRBJ2-1, with 14 bases fitting TRBD2. Trimming at V came to 0 bases and at J to 7 bases, leaving 5 bases not matched to a gene. Germline V gene sequence: CDR1 SQVTM, CDR2 ANQGSEA. The CDR3 loop spans 16 amino acids. CDR3 protein: CSVEDRRTSGGNEQFF. The CDR3 coding sequence is TGCAGCGTTGAAGATCGGAGGACTAGCGGGGGGAATGAGCAGTTCTTC.

This clonotype was picked up many times. The chain uses TRBV5-1 and TRBJ2-3; no clear D gene. Germline loops: CDR1 SGHRS, CDR2 YFSETQ. The CDR3 is 14 amino acids. With 7 bases removed from V and 2 bases from J, the gap between germline ends came to 14 bases. CDR3 coding DNA: TGCGCCAGCTTGGCCGGGTCCTTCACAGATACGCAGTATTTT. It translates to CASLAGSFTDTQYF.

This clonotype was seen only a few times. J is TRBJ2-5 and V is TRBV20-1, with D maybe TRBD2 (6 bases). Germline CDR1 reads DFQATT; CDR2 reads SNEGSKA (reference sequence). Trimming took 5 bases from V and 1 from J, leaving 14 bases between them. The CDR3 is made up of 14 amino acids. The CDR3 loop reads CSAQRLGLQETQYF. CDR3 nucleotides: TGCAGTGCTCAACGACTGGGACTCCAAGAGACCCAGTACTTC.

The gene calls are TRBV4-1 and TRBJ2-3; D unresolved. Trimming stripped 3 bases from V and 2 bases from J, with 15 bases between. CDR3 size: 16 residues. Germline V gene sequence: CDR1 MGHRA, CDR2 YSYEKL. The CDR3: CASSHYATWTTDTQYF. The DNA for the CDR3 is TGCGCCAGCAGCCATTACGCTACCTGGACCACAGATACGCAGTATTTT.

As DNA, the CDR3 is TGCAGTGCTAGCCAAGTCCTCACCGGGGAGCTGTTTTTT. As protein: CSASQVLTGELFF. V and J are TRBV20-1 and TRBJ2-2; D remains ambiguous. In germline, CDR1 is DFQATT, CDR2 SNEGSKA (reference sequence). V was cut by 3 bases and J by 4 bases, with 9 bases left in between. The CDR3 has 13 residues.

This clonotype showed up many times. V and J are TRBV6-1 and TRBJ2-7; a possible D gene is TRBD2 (6 bases). The CDR3 totals 14 residues. Germline V gene lookup returns CDR1 MNHNS and CDR2 SASEGT. The V and J ends lost 10 bases and 5 bases respectively, with 21 bases between them. Written as DNA, the CDR3 is TGTGCCACACAAATCTTAGCGGCCGGAGACGAGCAGTACTTC. Protein product: CATQILAAGDEQYF.

The chain employs TRBV11-2 and TRBJ2-7; the D call may be TRBD1 or TRBD2 (5 bases each). The germline V gene has CDR1 SGHAT and CDR2 FQNNGV. The length of the CDR3 is 15 residues. Trimming shortened V by 8 bases and J by 1 base, and 18 bases separated the two germline ends. The CDR3: CASGLYQGISYEQYF. As DNA, the CDR3 is TGTGCCAGCGGACTCTACCAGGGAATTTCCTACGAGCAGTACTTC.

This clonotype has at least ten counts. The chain carries TRBV9 and TRBJ2-7, with 7 bases lining up with TRBD2. Per germline, CDR1 SGDLS and CDR2 YYNGEE. CDR3 length equals 15 residues. Trimming at V came to 0 bases and at J to 3 bases, leaving 6 bases not matched to a gene. CDR3: CASSVGGGVVYEQYF. The CDR3 coding sequence is TGTGCCAGCAGCGTAGGGGGGGGGGTAGTCTACGAGCAGTACTTC.

This clonotype has more than one count but fewer than ten. J is TRBJ2-2 and V is TRBV15, with D perhaps assigned TRBD1 or TRBD2 (5 bases each). V shed 2 bases and J shed 0 bases, with 7 bases lying between them. CDR1 and CDR2 from the germline V gene are LNHNV and YYDKDF (reference sequence). The CDR3 is 15 residues long. CDR3 residues: CATSRRGPNTGELFF. The CDR3, as DNA: TGTGCCACCAGCAGACGGGGACCGAACACCGGGGAGCTGTTTTTT.

Ten or more counts support this clonotype. The chain couples TRBV29-1 to TRBJ2-3, with D perhaps given as TRBD1 or TRBD2 (5 bases each). Germline CDR1 and CDR2: SQVTM and ANQGSEA. Deletions cut 7 bases from V and 2 bases from J, with 7 bases between. The CDR3 covers 11 residues. CDR3 residues: CSGGFTDTQYF. CDR3 sequence (DNA): TGCAGCGGGGGGTTCACAGATACGCAGTATTTT.

The chain recombines TRBV12-1 with TRBJ1-4. TRBV12-1 is a known pseudogene. The CDR3 totals 9 residues. CDR3 loop: CASSLGLFF. The DNA for the CDR3 is TGTGCCAGCAGCTTGGGACTGTTTTTT.

Ten or more counts support this clonotype. This chain joins TRBV28 and TRBJ2-1; D uncertain. Trimming pared 5 bases from V and 3 bases from J, leaving 17 bases between. CDR3 length equals 16 residues. CDR1 MDHEN and CDR2 SYDVKM come from the germline V gene. The CDR3 here is CASSPLSLVHYNEQFF. The CDR3, as DNA: TGTGCCAGCAGTCCCCTTTCTCTCGTCCACTACAATGAGCAGTTCTTC.

The chain employs TRBV20-1 and TRBJ2-7; D call uncertain. The V gene lost 1 base and the J gene lost 2 bases, with 18 bases spanning the gap. Germline V gene sequence: CDR1 DFQATT, CDR2 SNEGSKA (reference sequence). The CDR3 sequence is 16 residues long. CDR3 coding DNA: TGCAGTGCTAGAGGGCGGCGGTTGACCCGCCCCTACGAGCAGTACTTC. The encoded protein is CSARGRRLTRPYEQYF.